Presented here are 32 T cell receptor beta chains from one specimen sequenced in a study of radiotherapy plus CTLA-4 blockade in lung cancer. Repertoires were generated with immunoSEQ multiplex PCR, while TCRdb's copy carries only in-frame clones and drops some. The data contain about 39,000 clones, nearly 80% of them seen just once; the ten biggest clones take up around a quarter. Sequenced here: peripheral blood, sampled from a patient treated with radiotherapy plus ipilimumab. All receptors come from a human donor with non-small cell lung cancer that progressed on radiotherapy plus ipilimumab.

The V call is TRBV7-3, the J call TRBJ2-3; 12 positions agree with TRBD2. The length of the CDR3 is 16 residues. Trimming cost V 5 bases and J 6 bases; bases outside gene matches: 9. CDR1 and CDR2 from the germline V gene are SGHTA and FQGTGA. CDR3 nucleotide sequence: TGTGCCAGCAGCCCAGGACTAGCGGGACGGACGGATACGCAGTATTTT. This sequence encodes CASSPGLAGRTDTQYF.

V gene TRBV11-2 combines with J gene TRBJ2-1; D is perhaps TRBD2 (6 bases). Germline CDR1 is SGHAT and CDR2 is FQNNGV. The CDR3 has 13 amino acids. Between the trimmed V and J ends, which lost 6 bases and 5 bases, there was a span of 11 bases. Here the CDR3 reads CASSPGLNNEQFF. CDR3 bases: TGTGCCAGCAGTCCGGGACTGAACAATGAGCAGTTCTTC.

The chain employs TRBV6-5 and TRBJ2-1, with 8 bases matching TRBD1. Trimming removed 10 bases from V and 5 bases from J; junction bases left unmatched: 7. CDR3 length: 13 residues. Germline V lookup: CDR1 MNHEY, CDR2 SVGAGI. CDR3 nucleotide sequence: TGTGCCACCGGCAGGGGGCGTCACAATGAGCAGTTCTTC. It codes for CATGRGRHNEQFF.

The chain uses TRBV6-6 and TRBJ1-5; the D is unclear. Germline V gene lookup returns CDR1 MNHNY and CDR2 SVGAGI (reference sequence). The CDR3 loop spans 14 amino acids. V lost 4 bases to trimming and J lost 1 base, with 8 bases between them. The chain's CDR3 is CASSSEASNQPQHF. The DNA for the CDR3 is TGTGCCAGCAGTTCGGAGGCAAGCAATCAGCCCCAGCATTTT.

The chain combines TRBV10-3 with TRBJ2-2; 7 bases align to TRBD2. After removal of 4 bases from V and 5 bases from J, the junction contained 10 bases not matched to a gene. In germline, CDR1 is ENHRY, CDR2 SYGVKD. This CDR3 comprises 16 residues. The CDR3 region has the DNA TGTGCCATCAGTGTTCTCCGGACTAGTTCTACCGGGGAGCTGTTTTTT. It is translated as CAISVLRTSSTGELFF.

This clone was found once. The V gene is TRBV2, the J gene TRBJ2-5; D is possibly TRBD1 (7 bases). CDR1 SNHLY and CDR2 FYNNEI come from the germline V gene. Trimming removed 2 bases at V and 2 bases at J, with 12 bases between. This CDR3 comprises 15 residues. The CDR3, as DNA: TGTGCCAGCAGTGAACCCAGGGGGGCACAAGAGACCCAGTACTTC. Translating gives CASSEPRGAQETQYF.

The rearrangement uses TRBV2 and TRBJ2-7, with no clear D. The CDR3 has 12 residues. CDR1 is SNHLY, CDR2 FYNNEI, per germline. Trimming left V 5 bases short and J 5 bases short, with 10 bases between. CDR3: CASSRGPDEQYF. DNA for the CDR3: TGTGCCAGCAGTAGAGGCCCGGACGAGCAGTACTTC.

This clone was seen a few times. The chain has TRBV7-3 and TRBJ2-2, with unresolved D. Trimming left V 9 bases short and J 7 bases short, with 15 bases between. The germline V gene has CDR1 SGHTA and CDR2 FQGTGA. The CDR3 has 13 residues. CDR3 in amino acids: CASCNQRGGELFF. The CDR3 nucleotides read TGTGCCAGTTGTAACCAACGAGGCGGGGAGCTGTTTTTT.

The chain employs TRBV7-3 and TRBJ2-1; 8 nucleotides line up with TRBD1. Trimming at V came to 5 bases and at J to 10 bases, leaving 13 bases not matched to a gene. CDR1 and CDR2 (germline): SGHTA, FQGTGA. The CDR3 length is 15 residues. The CDR3 protein is CASSAPGQALKEQFF. The CDR3 DNA sequence: TGTGCCAGCAGCGCTCCGGGACAGGCATTGAAGGAGCAGTTCTTC.

This chain joins TRBV19 and TRBJ1-2; perhaps TRBD1 as D (6 bases). CDR3 length: 13 amino acids. Germline values: CDR1 LNHDA, CDR2 SQIVND (reference sequence). V lost 3 bases to trimming and J lost 7 bases, with 12 bases between them. CDR3 sequence: CASSINPTGGYTF. The CDR3 DNA reads as TGTGCCAGTAGTATTAACCCGACAGGTGGCTACACCTTC.

V gene TRBV23-1 combines with J gene TRBJ2-5; D may be TRBD1 (5 bases). TRBV23-1 is filed as an ORF, its function uncertain. The CDR3 contains 15 residues. V lost 11 bases, J lost 2 bases, and 21 bases lay in between. CDR3 loop: CAGAPTEPFQETQYF. DNA for the CDR3: TGCGCCGGGGCCCCCACCGAGCCATTTCAAGAGACCCAGTACTTC.

The rearrangement links TRBV7-9 to TRBJ1-3, with D unresolved. The CDR3 spans 15 residues. V gave up 1 base and J gave up 7 bases, with 14 bases separating them. Germline V CDR1 and CDR2: SEHNR, FQNEAQ (reference sequence). As DNA, the CDR3 is TGTGCCAGCAGCTTAGGGCCAGCGGAATGGAACACCATATATTTT. Translated: CASSLGPAEWNTIYF.

In this sample, this clone turned up once. V usage is TRBV7-3 and J usage is TRBJ2-1; 9 bases match TRBD2. The V and J ends lost 10 bases and 0 bases, in that order; junction bases with no gene match: 22. In germline, CDR1 is SGHTA, CDR2 FQGTGA. The CDR3 covers 20 residues. CDR3 loop: CANPRLRSLAGRSSYNEQFF. Here the CDR3 DNA reads TGTGCCAACCCCCGCCTCCGGTCGCTAGCGGGGAGGAGCTCCTACAATGAGCAGTTCTTC.

On this clone itself: The junction departs from germline at one end; a sequencing error may be responsible. CDR3 amino acids: CASSRQPTGTDTQYF. CDR3 DNA: TGTGCTAGCAGCCGACAGCCGACTGGAACAGATACGCAGTATTTT. This chain connects TRBV7-7 to TRBJ2-3; perhaps TRBD1 as D (5 bases). Germline lookup yields CDR1 SSHAT and CDR2 FNYEAQ (reference sequence). The CDR3 is made up of 15 amino acids.

Only one count was recorded for this clone. The chain joins TRBV19 to TRBJ1-5; D perhaps matches TRBD1 (5 bases). The CDR3 is 15 residues long. Germline assignment: CDR1 LNHDA and CDR2 SQIVND (reference sequence). The CDR3 coding sequence is TGTGCGTCCCGTCCCGGGACTGGGGGCAATCAGCCCCAGCATTTT. Translating it yields CASRPGTGGNQPQHF. The entire variable domain, with the rest obtained from reference TRBV19 and TRBJ1-5, is as follows: DGGITQSPKYLFRKEGQNVTLSCEQNLNHDAMYWYRQDPGQGLRLIYYSQIVNDFQKGDIAEGYSVSREKKESFPLTVTSAQKNPTAFYLCASRPGTGGNQPQHFGDGTRLSIL.

This rearrangement joins TRBV19 to TRBJ1-3; D may be TRBD1 (5 bases). Trimming removed 6 bases from V and 0 bases from J, with 12 bases in between. Germline CDR1 is LNHDA and CDR2 is SQIVND (reference sequence). The CDR3 spans 15 residues. CDR3 bases: TGTGCCAGTAGACGATCGACAGACTCTGGAAACACCATATATTTT. This sequence encodes CASRRSTDSGNTIYF.

The chain combines TRBV28 with TRBJ1-4; D perhaps matches TRBD1 (5 bases). The CDR3 spans 16 residues. V shed 3 bases and J shed 7 bases, with 18 bases lying between them. The V gene's germline CDR1 is MDHEN and CDR2 SYDVKM. The CDR3 nucleotides read TGTGCCAGCAGTTTGCCCCTAGTAGGGGAGGCTGAAAAACTGTTTTTT. The encoded protein is CASSLPLVGEAEKLFF.

The chain employs TRBV7-8 and TRBJ1-2, with D uncertain. The length of the CDR3 is 15 residues. V was trimmed by 6 bases and J by 2 bases, leaving 16 bases between them. Germline CDR1 reads SGHVS; CDR2 reads FQNEAQ. CDR3 DNA: TGTGCCAGCAGTATCCACGGAGCAACGAACTATGGCTACACCTTC. Translating gives CASSIHGATNYGYTF.

The chain has TRBV29-1 and TRBJ2-5; 8 nucleotides align to TRBD1. Germline CDR1 and CDR2: SQVTM and ANQGSEA. V dropped 6 bases and J dropped 5; count of bases not matched to a gene: 14. The CDR3 runs to 15 residues. Written as DNA, the CDR3 is TGCAGCGTAGTTAGAGGACAGGGTCTGGTGGAGACCCAGTACTTC. It codes for CSVVRGQGLVETQYF.

The CDR3: CASSGAGRETQYF. CDR3 sequence (DNA): TGTGCCAGCAGTGGCGCCGGGAGGGAGACCCAGTACTTC. The V gene is TRBV6-1, the J gene TRBJ2-5, with 7 bases lining up with TRBD2. This CDR3 has 13 residues. Germline loops: CDR1 MNHNS, CDR2 SASEGT. J was trimmed by 5 bases and V by 4 bases; bases with no gene match: 4.

This clone ranks as medium-sized. The genes are TRBV6-5 and TRBJ2-1, with no clear D. Germline V gene lookup returns CDR1 MNHEY and CDR2 SVGAGI. V lost 2 bases and J lost 0, with 11 bases in between. This CDR3 is 16 amino acids long. CDR3 coding DNA: TGTGCCAGCAGTTACCGGCGTCCTAGCTCCTACAATGAGCAGTTCTTC. Translation gives CASSYRRPSSYNEQFF.

CDR3 sequence (DNA): TGTGCCAGCAGGGGACTAGCGCTAGGGGAGACCCAGTACTTC. It yields the protein CASRGLALGETQYF. This chain uses TRBV6-5 with TRBJ2-5, with 10 positions matching TRBD2. CDR3 length equals 14 residues. The germline CDR1 and CDR2 sequences are MNHEY and SVGAGI. Trimming cost V 6 bases and J 5 bases; bases outside gene matches: 6.

The CDR3 DNA is TGCAGTGCTAGTCCCAGATCTGAAGCTTTCTTT. Protein product: CSASPRSEAFF. The chain joins TRBV20-1 to TRBJ1-1, with D uncertain. V was shortened by 3 bases and J by 6 bases, with 8 bases between the two germline ends. This CDR3 is 11 amino acids long. Germline CDR1 and CDR2: DFQATT and SNEGSKA (reference sequence).

This clone has just one count. In nucleotides, the CDR3 is TGTGCCAGTAGTCAGCAGGGGGGTAGCAATCAGCCCCAGCATTTT. Encoded protein: CASSQQGGSNQPQHF. V gene TRBV19 combines with J gene TRBJ1-5, with 7 nucleotides matching TRBD1. Germline assignment: CDR1 LNHDA and CDR2 SQIVND (reference sequence). The junction had 4 bases not matched to a gene; V was cut back by 5 bases and J by 0 bases. This CDR3 is built from 15 residues.

This clone was recorded at least ten times. V and J are TRBV4-1 and TRBJ2-2; the D gene is possibly TRBD1 (6 bases). The CDR3 has 15 amino acids. The germline gives CDR1 MGHRA, CDR2 YSYEKL. Trimming pared 3 bases from V and 4 bases from J, leaving 12 bases between. For the CDR3, the DNA is TGCGCCAGCAGCCAGGCCAGGGGATTCACCGGGGAGCTGTTTTTT. It specifies CASSQARGFTGELFF.

The chain uses TRBV11-3 and TRBJ2-7, with D maybe TRBD1 (5 bases). With 1 base removed from V and 0 bases from J, the gap between germline ends came to 10 bases. Germline V gene lookup returns CDR1 SGHNT and CDR2 YENEEA. The CDR3 spans 15 residues. CDR3 residues: CASSLGPTDSYEQYF. The CDR3 region has the DNA TGTGCCAGCAGCTTAGGGCCGACAGACTCCTACGAGCAGTACTTC. The complete variable domain, with remaining parts taken from reference TRBV11-3 and TRBJ2-7, reads EAGVVQSPRYKIIEKKQPVAFWCNPISGHNTLYWYLQNLGQGPELLIRYENEEAVDDSQLPKDRFSAERLKGVDSTLKIQPAELGDSAVYLCASSLGPTDSYEQYFGPGTRLTVT.

The rearrangement joins TRBV4-3 to TRBJ1-2; D gene uncertain. Germline CDR1 LGHNA, CDR2 YSLEER. The CDR3 length is 15 residues. V gave up 0 bases and J gave up 8 bases, with 16 bases separating them. The DNA of the CDR3 is TGCGCCAGCAGCCAAGAAGTTTGGCAGGAAGGCGGCTACACCTTC. Its protein product is CASSQEVWQEGGYTF.

The chain joins TRBV2 to TRBJ2-3; D ambiguous. The V gene lost 6 bases and the J gene lost 10 bases, with 14 bases spanning the gap. Germline assignment: CDR1 SNHLY and CDR2 FYNNEI. This CDR3 is built from 12 residues. CDR3 sequence reads: CASRGDSVPQYF. DNA for the CDR3: TGTGCCAGCAGAGGTGACTCCGTTCCGCAGTATTTT.

CDR3 loop: CASSQVDRGNTIYF. The DNA for the CDR3 is TGCGCCAGCAGCCAAGTGGACAGAGGAAACACCATATATTTT. This chain uses TRBV4-1 with TRBJ1-3; weak D call: TRBD1 (6 bases). Trimming removed 1 base from V and 4 bases from J, with 8 bases in between. Germline V gene sequence: CDR1 MGHRA, CDR2 YSYEKL. CDR3 length: 14 residues.

The J gene is TRBJ1-2, the V gene TRBV7-9, with D unresolved. The CDR3 is 13 residues long. Germline CDR1 is SEHNR and CDR2 is FQNEAQ (reference sequence). Trimming pared 7 bases from V and 4 bases from J, leaving 13 bases between. The CDR3 DNA sequence: TGTGCCAGCACCTGGCGGGAGGGCTATGGCTACACCTTC. Its protein is CASTWREGYGYTF.

This CDR3 reads CASSFPGQGTNEKLFF. The CDR3 nucleotides are TGTGCCAGCAGCTTCCCAGGACAGGGAACTAATGAAAAACTGTTTTTT. This chain links TRBV5-4 with TRBJ1-4; 8 bases fit TRBD1. Per germline, CDR1 SGHNT and CDR2 YYREEE (reference sequence). J lost 1 base, V lost 2 bases, and 4 bases had no gene match. The CDR3 contains 16 residues.

V gene TRBV27 combines with J gene TRBJ1-5; a weak D match, TRBD1 (6 bases). CDR3 length: 16 residues. Germline CDR1 MNHEY, CDR2 SMNVEV (reference sequence). Trimming removed 2 bases at V and 6 bases at J, with 17 bases between. CDR3 in amino acids: CASSLEGGRMRQPQHF. DNA for the CDR3: TGTGCCAGCAGTTTAGAGGGGGGGAGGATGCGTCAGCCCCAGCATTTT.